These 27 T cell receptor beta chains were all obtained from the same sample, sequenced in a study of cytomegalovirus exposure and HLA in healthy donors. Amplification used 60 Vbeta primers and 13 Jbeta primers. This table comes from immunoSEQ multiplex PCR, and its TCRdb copy is limited to in-frame clones, with some not included. This repertoire shows roughly 200,000 clones, around 79% found once; its top ten account for roughly 0.76%. The sample taken for sequencing was PBMCs. These receptors all come from a middle-aged woman in good health and CMV-seronegative.

The chain carries TRBV5-6 and TRBJ2-1; possibly TRBD1 for D (5 bases). Trimming took off 2 bases at V and 4 bases at J, with 10 bases between the two ends. CDR3 length equals 14 residues. CDR1 is SGHDT and CDR2 is YYEEEE in the germline V gene. The CDR3 DNA reads TGTGCCAGCAGCTTCAGGGCACCGTACAATGAGCAGTTCTTC. This codes for CASSFRAPYNEQFF.

The chain combines TRBV6-1 with TRBJ1-1; 8 bases align to TRBD1. CDR1 is MNHNS, CDR2 SASEGT, per germline. Trimming at V came to 1 base and at J to 2 bases, leaving 6 bases not matched to a gene. CDR3 length equals 16 residues. In DNA, the CDR3 is TGTGCCAGCAGTGAAGTCAGGGGGCGGATCAACACTGAAGCTTTCTTT. Translation gives CASSEVRGRINTEAFF.

The CDR3 coding sequence is TGTGCCAGCAGTCGACAGGGTAAAGGTCAGCCCCAGCATTTT. Residues: CASSRQGKGQPQHF. The J gene is TRBJ1-5, the V gene TRBV28; TRBD1 matches 7 bases. CDR3 length: 14 amino acids. V gave up 5 bases and J gave up 6 bases; unmatched junction bases: 7. From germline, CDR1 is MDHEN and CDR2 SYDVKM.

The V and J genes are TRBV4-2 and TRBJ2-7; 12 positions agree with TRBD1. V dropped 3 bases and J dropped 5; count of bases not matched to a gene: 2. Germline CDR1 and CDR2: LGHNA and YNFKEQ. The CDR3 spans 14 residues. This CDR3 is CASSQGQGAHEQYF. The CDR3 nucleotides are TGTGCCAGCAGCCAGGGACAGGGGGCCCACGAGCAGTACTTC.

J is TRBJ2-7 and V is TRBV19, with 12 bases fitting TRBD2. With V trimmed by 3 bases and J by 2 bases, 8 bases remained unmatched. The CDR3 is 17 residues long. The germline V gene encodes CDR1 LNHDA and CDR2 SQIVND (reference sequence). CDR3 amino acids: CASSIGRTSGVPYEQYF. CDR3 DNA: TGTGCCAGTAGTATCGGAAGGACTAGCGGGGTACCCTACGAGCAGTACTTC.

The table lists this clone with a few counts. V usage is TRBV6-6 and J usage is TRBJ1-5; no reliable D call. This CDR3 is built from 12 residues. Germline V CDR1 and CDR2: MNHNY, SVGAGI (reference sequence). Trimming removed 7 bases at V and 7 bases at J, with 11 bases between. As DNA, the CDR3 is TGTGCCAGCACTGGAGTTAGGCAGCCCCAGCATTTT. Its protein is CASTGVRQPQHF.

This chain links TRBV7-2 with TRBJ2-5; a possible D gene is TRBD2 (6 bases). The germline V and J ends were trimmed by 5 bases and 4 bases, with 11 bases remaining between them. The CDR3 totals 13 residues. Per germline, CDR1 SGHTA and CDR2 FQGNSA. Here the CDR3 reads CASSTPGVETQYF. CDR3 nucleotide sequence: TGTGCCAGCAGCACACCGGGGGTAGAGACCCAGTACTTC.

Here the CDR3 DNA reads TGTGCCAGCAGGCTTACAGACACTGAAGCTTTCTTT. Its protein is CASRLTDTEAFF. J is TRBJ1-1 and V is TRBV28; no firm D call. Per germline, CDR1 MDHEN and CDR2 SYDVKM. The ends were cut back, 6 bases at V and 3 bases at J, with 8 bases in the middle. The CDR3 has 12 amino acids.

Here the CDR3 reads CASNSGGELFF. In nucleotides, the CDR3 is TGTGCCAGCAATTCGGGCGGGGAGCTGTTTTTT. The chain combines TRBV28 with TRBJ2-2; D unresolved. The CDR3 totals 11 residues. Germline CDR1 reads MDHEN; CDR2 reads SYDVKM. Trimming cost V 7 bases and J 7 bases, with 7 bases left between them. The whole variable domain, filled in from reference TRBV28 and TRBJ2-2, reads DVKVTQSSRYLVKRTGEKVFLECVQDMDHENMFWYRQDPGLGLRLIYFSYDVKMKEKGDIPEGYSVSREKKERFSLILESASTNQTSMYLCASNSGGELFFGEGSRLTVL.

The V and J genes are TRBV5-1 and TRBJ1-3; 9 bases agree with TRBD1. Trimming removed 4 bases from V and 4 bases from J; junction bases left unmatched: 6. CDR3 length: 15 residues. Per the germline V gene, CDR1 is SGHRS and CDR2 is YFSETQ. CDR3 sequence reads: CASSRTGAEGNTIYF. CDR3 coding DNA: TGCGCCAGCAGCCGGACAGGGGCAGAAGGAAACACCATATATTTT.

The chain is built from TRBV5-5 and TRBJ2-7, with D unresolved. The CDR3 sequence is 14 residues long. V lost 4 bases, J lost 1 base, and 12 bases lay in between. The germline CDR1 and CDR2 sequences are SGHKS and YYEKEE (reference sequence). DNA of the CDR3: TGTGCCAGCAGCCCGACGGCCGGGTCCTACGAGCAGTACTTC. It codes for CASSPTAGSYEQYF.

The chain joins TRBV5-6 to TRBJ1-5, with a weak D call TRBD1 (6 bases). V lost 4 bases, J lost 0 bases, and 8 bases lay in between. Germline CDR1 and CDR2: SGHDT and YYEEEE. The length of the CDR3 is 14 residues. CDR3: CASSTGYSNQPQHF. CDR3 sequence (DNA): TGTGCCAGCAGCACAGGGTATAGCAATCAGCCCCAGCATTTT.

A remark on this clone: Other DNA sequences in the same sample also yield this CDR3. The chain couples TRBV7-9 to TRBJ2-3, with D maybe TRBD2 (6 bases). V was shortened by 3 bases and J by 2 bases, with 9 bases between the two germline ends. This CDR3 region has 14 residues. Germline V gives CDR1 SEHNR, CDR2 FQNEAQ (reference sequence). CDR3 loop: CASSLEGLTDTQYF. CDR3 nucleotide sequence: TGTGCCAGCAGCTTGGAGGGGCTCACAGATACGCAGTATTTT.

V usage is TRBV18 and J usage is TRBJ1-1; 8 nucleotides align to TRBD1. Germline trimming cut 4 bases from V and 1 base from J; bases unmatched to any gene: 11. This CDR3 is 17 amino acids long. CDR1 and CDR2 (germline): KGHSH, LQKENI. CDR3 sequence: CASSRRTGSARNTEAFF. DNA of the CDR3: TGTGCCAGCTCACGACGGACAGGGAGTGCAAGGAACACTGAAGCTTTCTTT.

The chain recombines TRBV9 with TRBJ2-7; D not resolved. Trimming took 0 bases from V and 2 from J, leaving 9 bases between them. The germline CDR1 and CDR2 sequences are SGDLS and YYNGEE. CDR3 length: 14 residues. CDR3 loop: CASSVGANPYEQYF. The DNA of the CDR3 is TGTGCCAGCAGCGTAGGGGCCAATCCCTACGAGCAGTACTTC. Filled out from reference TRBV9 and TRBJ2-7, the complete variable domain reads DSGVTQTPKHLITATGQRVTLRCSPRSGDLSVYWYQQSLDQGLQFLIQYYNGEERAKGNILERFSAQQFPDLHSELNLSSLELGDSALYFCASSVGANPYEQYFGPGTRLTVT.

This chain joins TRBV6-5 and TRBJ2-1; weak D call: TRBD2 (5 bases). The germline V and J ends were trimmed by 5 bases and 5 bases, with 16 bases remaining between them. Per the germline V gene, CDR1 is MNHEY and CDR2 is SVGAGI. This CDR3 is 15 amino acids long. The CDR3: CASSPVTKSHNEQFF. CDR3 nucleotide sequence: TGTGCCAGCAGTCCCGTGACTAAGTCGCACAATGAGCAGTTCTTC.

Worth noting for this clone: The sample holds other DNA sequences that translate to the same CDR3. V is TRBV6-5 and J is TRBJ2-3, with 13 nucleotides matching TRBD2. Germline CDR1 MNHEY, CDR2 SVGAGI. Trimming at V came to 2 bases and at J to 3 bases, leaving 2 bases not matched to a gene. The length of the CDR3 is 16 residues. The CDR3 region has the DNA TGTGCCAGCAGTTACAGGACTAGCGGGAGAACAGATACGCAGTATTTT. Amino acids: CASSYRTSGRTDTQYF.

The gene calls are TRBV5-1 and TRBJ2-3; 7 bases are a match to TRBD1. V gave up 0 bases and J gave up 1 base; unmatched junction bases: 5. From germline, CDR1 is SGHRS and CDR2 YFSETQ. The length of the CDR3 is 16 residues. In nucleotides, the CDR3 is TGCGCCAGCAGCTTGGCTACAGGGGAACGCACAGATACGCAGTATTTT. Protein sequence: CASSLATGERTDTQYF.

This clone occurred a few times. This chain links TRBV5-1 with TRBJ2-7; 9 nucleotides match TRBD1. The germline gives CDR1 SGHRS, CDR2 YFSETQ. Trimming took 4 bases from V and 2 from J; bases not matched to a gene: 7. The CDR3 runs 15 residues. CDR3 sequence reads: CASSPMGQGAYEQYF. CDR3 nucleotide sequence: TGCGCCAGCAGCCCAATGGGACAGGGAGCCTACGAGCAGTACTTC. Looking up the rest from reference TRBV5-1 and TRBJ2-7 gives the full variable domain: KAGVTQTPRYLIKTRGQQVTLSCSPISGHRSVSWYQQTPGQGLQFLFEYFSETQRNKGNFPGRFSGRQFSNSRSEMNVSTLELGDSALYLCASSPMGQGAYEQYFGPGTRLTVT.

The genes are TRBV13 and TRBJ2-6, with D tentatively TRBD2 (5 bases). Germline CDR1 and CDR2: PRHDT and FYEKMQ (reference sequence). CDR3 length: 16 amino acids. The V and J ends lost 0 bases and 0 bases respectively, with 6 bases between them. The CDR3 region is CASSLGGVSGANVLTF. CDR3 nucleotide sequence: TGTGCCAGCAGCTTAGGGGGAGTCTCTGGGGCCAACGTCCTGACTTTC.

The rearrangement links TRBV9 to TRBJ2-4, with 8 bases aligning to TRBD2. The CDR3 is 15 amino acids. With 3 bases clipped from V and 3 bases from J, the junction kept 5 bases outside the gene matches. CDR1 SGDLS and CDR2 YYNGEE come from the germline V gene. The CDR3 nucleotides are TGTGCCAGCAGCGCCGGGGGGGACAACAAAAACATTCAGTACTTC. This sequence encodes CASSAGGDNKNIQYF.

V is TRBV18 and J is TRBJ2-2; the match to TRBD2 covers 10 bases. Germline CDR1 and CDR2: KGHSH and LQKENI. V trimming: 3 bases; J trimming: 0 bases; junction bases outside the gene matches: 10. The CDR3 runs to 19 residues. DNA for the CDR3: TGTGCCAGCTCACCCGAGAGGACTAGCGGCCTCGCGAACACCGGGGAGCTGTTTTTT. Translated, it gives CASSPERTSGLANTGELFF. The entire variable domain, with the rest obtained from reference TRBV18 and TRBJ2-2, is as follows: NAGVMQNPRHLVRRRGQEARLRCSPMKGHSHVYWYRQLPEEGLKFMVYLQKENIIDESGMPKERFSAEFPKEGPSILRIQQVVRGDSAAYFCASSPERTSGLANTGELFFGEGSRLTVL.

This chain connects TRBV5-4 to TRBJ1-1; tentative D call: TRBD1 (5 bases). The V gene's germline CDR1 is SGHNT and CDR2 YYREEE (reference sequence). The CDR3 contains 13 residues. The V end lost 4 bases, the J end lost 2 bases, and 9 bases lay between the germline ends. For the CDR3, the DNA is TGTGCCAGCAGCGGGGCGGTCAACACTGAAGCTTTCTTT. This translates into CASSGAVNTEAFF.

The genes are TRBV21-1 and TRBJ2-7; TRBD2 reflects the table's D call only, with no check against the DNA. TRBV21-1 is a listed pseudogene. There are 14 residues in the CDR3. The chain's CDR3 is CASSKVCEHHEQYF. The DNA of the CDR3 is TGTGCCAGCAGCAAAGTGTGCGAGCACCACGAGCAGTACTTC.

This clone was picked up a small number of times. The same CDR3 also results from other DNA sequences found in this sample. The rearrangement links TRBV5-6 to TRBJ1-1; D gene unclear. Looked up from germline, CDR1 is SGHDT and CDR2 is YYEEEE. The length of the CDR3 is 12 residues. V dropped 2 bases and J dropped 3 bases, with 5 bases sitting between them. CDR3: CASSLSDTEAFF. The CDR3 DNA reads TGTGCCAGCAGCTTATCGGACACTGAAGCTTTCTTT.

The CDR3 DNA reads TGTGCCAGTAGTATTAGTAGCGGTTCGAACACCGGGGAGCTGTTTTTT. Its protein product is CASSISSGSNTGELFF. The chain carries TRBV19 and TRBJ2-2, with a tentative D call TRBD2 (6 bases). Between the trimmed V and J ends, which lost 3 bases and 0 bases, there was a span of 11 bases. This CDR3 region has 16 residues. The germline V gene encodes CDR1 LNHDA and CDR2 SQIVND (reference sequence).

V is TRBV6-1 and J is TRBJ1-1; the match to TRBD1 covers 7 bases. Germline CDR1 is MNHNS and CDR2 is SASEGT. The CDR3 is 14 amino acids. V dropped 4 bases and J dropped 8; count of bases not matched to a gene: 10. The CDR3 coding sequence is TGTGCCAGCAGTGCTGGGACAGCAATCCGGGAAGCTTTCTTT. This gives the protein CASSAGTAIREAFF.